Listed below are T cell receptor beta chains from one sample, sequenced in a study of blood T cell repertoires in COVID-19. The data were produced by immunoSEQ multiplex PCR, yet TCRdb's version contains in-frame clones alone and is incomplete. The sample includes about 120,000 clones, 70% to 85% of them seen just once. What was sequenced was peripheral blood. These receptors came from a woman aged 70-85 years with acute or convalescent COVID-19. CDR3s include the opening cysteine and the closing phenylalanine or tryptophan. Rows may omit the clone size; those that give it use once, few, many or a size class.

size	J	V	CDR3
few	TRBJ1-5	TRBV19	CASSLQGVRAVRNQPQHF
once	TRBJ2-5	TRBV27	CASSLMGLAGGETQYF
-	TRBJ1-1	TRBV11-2	CASSQDRGTEAFF
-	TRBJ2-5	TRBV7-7	CASSQDREGETQYF
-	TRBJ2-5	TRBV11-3	CASSRQGSGTQYF
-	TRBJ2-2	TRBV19	CASRIVGTGELFF
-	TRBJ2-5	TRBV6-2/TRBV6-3	CASSPGLAGETQYF
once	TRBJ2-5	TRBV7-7	CASSPPSGTAERGGLETQYF
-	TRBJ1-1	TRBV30	CAWSEIQDEAFF
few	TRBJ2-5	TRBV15	CATSLYQETQYF
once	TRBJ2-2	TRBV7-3	CASSLQGHKNTGELFF
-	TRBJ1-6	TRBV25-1	CASSAGDNSPLHF
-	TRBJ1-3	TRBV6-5	CASSYATGSGNTIYF
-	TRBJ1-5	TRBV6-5	CASQRDRVGQPQHF
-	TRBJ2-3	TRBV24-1	CATSGLAESTDTQYF
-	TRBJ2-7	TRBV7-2	CASSLSGTRGYEQYF
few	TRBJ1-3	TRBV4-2	CASSPGTRGDTIYF
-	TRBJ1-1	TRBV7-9	CASSLGRGHTEAFF
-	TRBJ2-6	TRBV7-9	CASSSTGVVIHSGANVLTF
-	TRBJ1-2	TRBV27	CASSPTGAWQGYTF
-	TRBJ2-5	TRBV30	CAWSPPGARETQYF
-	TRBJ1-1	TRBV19	CASSIRTFQGWLNTEAFF